What follows are 29 T cell receptor beta chains derived from one specimen sequenced in a study of cytomegalovirus exposure and HLA in healthy donors. Primers for the PCR totalled 60 Vbeta and 13 Jbeta. Method: immunoSEQ multiplex PCR; TCRdb's copy keeps in-frame clones and lacks some. This sample carries 150,000 to 200,000 clones, 79% of them seen once, and the ten largest clones take nearly 4.5%. What was sequenced was PBMCs. Receptors originate from a woman aged 25-40 years in good health and CMV-seropositive.

This clone has a single count. V is TRBV7-9 and J is TRBJ1-6, with D hard to call. From germline, CDR1 is SEHNR and CDR2 FQNEAQ (reference sequence). V lost 7 bases to trimming and J lost 8 bases, with 12 bases between them. CDR3 length: 13 amino acids. Here the CDR3 DNA reads TGTGCCAGCACCGGAGGATCTTATTCACCCCTCCACTTT. Amino acid sequence: CASTGGSYSPLHF.

This clone was seen more than once but under ten times. V usage is TRBV19 and J usage is TRBJ2-5, with 8 bases identical to TRBD2. The junction had 3 bases not matched to a gene; V was cut back by 5 bases and J by 4 bases. The germline V gene encodes CDR1 LNHDA and CDR2 SQIVND (reference sequence). The CDR3 is made up of 13 amino acids. CDR3 bases: TGTGCCAGTAGTTGGACTAGCCGAGAGACCCAGTACTTC. Amino acid sequence: CASSWTSRETQYF. Combining the CDR3 with reference TRBV19 and TRBJ2-5 gives the whole variable domain DGGITQSPKYLFRKEGQNVTLSCEQNLNHDAMYWYRQDPGQGLRLIYYSQIVNDFQKGDIAEGYSVSREKKESFPLTVTSAQKNPTAFYLCASSWTSRETQYFGPGTRLLVL.

This clone occurred a few times. The genes are TRBV11-2 and TRBJ2-7, with a tentative D call TRBD2 (5 bases). This CDR3 is built from 14 residues. The germline V gene encodes CDR1 SGHAT and CDR2 FQNNGV. The V gene lost 0 bases and the J gene lost 5 bases, with 11 bases spanning the gap. CDR3 nucleotides: TGTGCCAGCAGCTTAGAGTTCATTAGCGACGAGCAGTACTTC. As protein: CASSLEFISDEQYF.

The chain uses TRBV5-1 and TRBJ2-3, with 9 bases identical to TRBD2. In germline, CDR1 is SGHRS, CDR2 YFSETQ. The CDR3 runs to 16 residues. Germline trimming cut 0 bases from V and 5 bases from J; bases unmatched to any gene: 7. The CDR3 DNA follows: TGCGCCAGCAGCTTGGGGAGCGGGGGGAAAGGAGATACGCAGTATTTT. Amino acids: CASSLGSGGKGDTQYF.

The chain is built from TRBV30 and TRBJ1-1; D is undetermined. The CDR3 spans 13 residues. Trimming removed 2 bases from V and 4 bases from J, with 11 bases in between. Germline V CDR1 and CDR2: GTSNPN, SVGIG (reference sequence). CDR3 bases: TGTGCCTGGAGTCTCGGTTCTGGCACTGAAGCTTTCTTT. Translation: CAWSLGSGTEAFF.

The rearrangement links TRBV6-5 to TRBJ1-4; D unclear. This CDR3 comprises 15 residues. CDR1 MNHEY and CDR2 SVGAGI come from the germline V gene. The V gene lost 7 bases and the J gene lost 8 bases, with 20 bases spanning the gap. The CDR3 region is CASKFSFGIREKLFF. In DNA, the CDR3 is TGTGCCAGCAAATTTTCGTTCGGTATTCGGGAAAAACTGTTTTTT.

This clone was counted between two and nine times. The rearrangement links TRBV7-9 to TRBJ1-1; TRBD1 might be the D (6 bases). Per germline, CDR1 SEHNR and CDR2 FQNEAQ (reference sequence). Trimming took off 7 bases at V and 4 bases at J, with 13 bases between the two ends. There are 13 residues in the CDR3. In DNA form, the CDR3 reads TGTGCCAGCAAACAGGGAGAGAGCACTGAAGCTTTCTTT. Translation: CASKQGESTEAFF.

This chain links TRBV7-2 with TRBJ2-3; D is possibly TRBD2 (6 bases). The CDR3 has 13 residues. Trimming cost V 8 bases and J 8 bases, with 17 bases left between them. Germline lookup yields CDR1 SGHTA and CDR2 FQGNSA. The CDR3 bases are TGTGCCAGCGCTTGGGATGGGGAGGCTACGCAGTATTTT. Its translation: CASAWDGEATQYF.

This chain links TRBV4-3 with TRBJ1-5; D ambiguous. This CDR3 has 13 residues. The germline CDR1 and CDR2 sequences are LGHNA and YSLEER. V lost 0 bases, J lost 6 bases, and 6 bases lay in between. In nucleotides, the CDR3 is TGCGCCAGCAGCCAAGATAGTCGTCAGCCCCAGCATTTT. It codes for CASSQDSRQPQHF.

The chain has TRBV28 and TRBJ2-7; D is possibly TRBD1 (5 bases). The germline V gene encodes CDR1 MDHEN and CDR2 SYDVKM. The CDR3 is 14 amino acids. V was cut by 3 bases and J by 5 bases, with 14 bases left in between. Written as DNA, the CDR3 is TGTGCCAGCAGTTTGGACACGGCCACGAACGAGCAGTACTTC. This codes for CASSLDTATNEQYF.

The V and J genes are TRBV9 and TRBJ2-3; 7 bases align to TRBD2. Unmatched junction bases numbered 17, after V lost 3 bases and J lost 10 bases. Germline V gives CDR1 SGDLS, CDR2 YYNGEE. This CDR3 has 16 residues. DNA for the CDR3: TGTGCCAGCAGCGAGGGACTATACAGTCCGGGAAGTCCGCAGTATTTT. It codes for CASSEGLYSPGSPQYF.

On this clone: This sample also contains other DNA sequences that code for the same CDR3. V and J are TRBV7-2 and TRBJ1-3, with D perhaps TRBD1 (6 bases). Trimming cost V 5 bases and J 4 bases, with 9 bases left between them. CDR3 size: 13 residues. Germline V gives CDR1 SGHTA, CDR2 FQGNSA. CDR3 DNA sequence: TGTGCCAGCAGCAGCGGACAGGGAAACACCATATATTTT. Translation gives CASSSGQGNTIYF.

The chain combines TRBV4-3 with TRBJ2-7; D is possibly TRBD2 (6 bases). This CDR3 region has 15 residues. Germline CDR1 is LGHNA and CDR2 is YSLEER. The V end lost 0 bases, the J end lost 4 bases, and 13 bases lay between the germline ends. This chain's CDR3 is CASSQDLAGIYEQYF. The DNA of the CDR3 is TGCGCCAGCAGCCAAGATCTGGCGGGGATTTACGAGCAGTACTTC.

The chain employs TRBV6-5 and TRBJ2-3, with 7 bases lining up with TRBD2. Germline V lookup: CDR1 MNHEY, CDR2 SVGAGI. With 2 bases clipped from V and 5 bases from J, the junction kept 4 bases outside the gene matches. This CDR3 has 14 residues. CDR3 DNA sequence: TGTGCCAGCAGTTACGCTAGCGGCCAAGATACGCAGTATTTT. Its translation is CASSYASGQDTQYF.

The gene calls are TRBV29-1 and TRBJ1-2; D is perhaps TRBD1 (5 bases). There are 14 residues in the CDR3. Germline-derived CDR1 and CDR2 are SQVTM and ANQGSEA. Trimming shortened V by 0 bases and J by 3 bases, and 11 bases separated the two germline ends. CDR3 coding DNA: TGCAGCGTTGAAGATTCGGACATTGACTATGGCTACACCTTC. Its protein product is CSVEDSDIDYGYTF.

The chain employs TRBV5-1 and TRBJ1-1; D might be TRBD1 (6 bases). Trimming cost V 0 bases and J 5 bases, with 11 bases left between them. CDR1 is SGHRS and CDR2 is YFSETQ in the germline V gene. The CDR3 loop spans 14 amino acids. The CDR3 nucleotides read TGCGCCAGCAGCTTGGTCCAGGGGTGGACTGAAGCTTTCTTT. Translated: CASSLVQGWTEAFF. Full variable domain (rest looked up from reference TRBV5-1 and TRBJ1-1): KAGVTQTPRYLIKTRGQQVTLSCSPISGHRSVSWYQQTPGQGLQFLFEYFSETQRNKGNFPGRFSGRQFSNSRSEMNVSTLELGDSALYLCASSLVQGWTEAFFGQGTRLTVV.

Turning to this clone: One end of the junction varies from germline; a read error may be responsible. The rearrangement links TRBV30 to TRBJ1-1, with D unresolved. Germline V gene lookup returns CDR1 GTSNPN and CDR2 SVGIG (reference sequence). The CDR3 runs 11 residues. CDR3 amino acids: CAWSQNAEAFF. The CDR3 DNA follows: TGTGCCTGGAGTCAGAACGCTGAAGCTTTCTTT.

This sequence joins TRBV5-1 and TRBJ2-1; 10 bases fit TRBD1. Looked up from germline, CDR1 is SGHRS and CDR2 is YFSETQ. With 4 bases clipped from V and 2 bases from J, the junction kept 3 bases outside the gene matches. The CDR3 is 15 residues long. The DNA for the CDR3 is TGCGCCAGCAGCACGGGACAGGGGACCTACAATGAGCAGTTCTTC. This translates into CASSTGQGTYNEQFF.

The rearrangement joins TRBV6-6 to TRBJ1-3, with D possibly TRBD1 on 6 matching bases. CDR3 length: 16 residues. The germline V gene encodes CDR1 MNHNY and CDR2 SVGAGI (reference sequence). V shed 7 bases and J shed 1 base, with 17 bases lying between them. In nucleotides, the CDR3 is TGTGCCAGCACCTCCCCCAAGACAGGTTCTGGAAACACCATATATTTT. It yields the protein CASTSPKTGSGNTIYF.

The chain couples TRBV10-3 to TRBJ2-5; no firm D call. Trimming cost V 5 bases and J 5 bases, with 6 bases left between them. CDR1 and CDR2 from the germline V gene are ENHRY and SYGVKD. This CDR3 has 11 amino acids. The CDR3 protein is CAISTGETQYF. CDR3 DNA sequence: TGTGCCATCAGTACCGGGGAGACCCAGTACTTC.

The rearrangement uses TRBV6-1 and TRBJ2-7; D uncertain. The CDR3 runs 12 residues. The germline V gene has CDR1 MNHNS and CDR2 SASEGT. The V end was cut by 8 bases, the J end by 7 bases, with 15 bases between. CDR3: CASHQVSGEQYF. The DNA for the CDR3 is TGTGCCAGCCATCAGGTTTCAGGAGAGCAGTACTTC.

The J gene is TRBJ2-3, the V gene TRBV30; 10 bases are shared with TRBD2. V shed 0 bases, J shed 6 bases, and the junction held 12 bases outside the gene matches. This CDR3 comprises 17 residues. CDR1 is GTSNPN, CDR2 SVGIG, per germline (reference sequence). CDR3 protein: CAWSVGLAGDVTDTQYF. The CDR3 DNA is TGTGCCTGGAGTGTTGGTCTAGCGGGAGATGTTACCGATACGCAGTATTTT.

V and J are TRBV7-2 and TRBJ2-1; D might be TRBD2 (7 bases). Germline-derived CDR1 and CDR2 are SGHTA and FQGNSA. This CDR3 region has 18 residues. Trimming pared 4 bases from V and 2 bases from J, leaving 21 bases between. Here the CDR3 DNA reads TGTGCCAGCAGCTCCCCTGAGGGGGGGGGCTTCCCCTACAATGAGCAGTTCTTC. It is translated as CASSSPEGGGFPYNEQFF.

This clone was seen more than once but under ten times. Compared with germline, one end of the junction differs, possibly owing to a read error. This rearrangement joins TRBV6-1 to TRBJ2-7; D unclear. CDR3 length equals 15 residues. Germline CDR1 reads MNHNS; CDR2 reads SASEGT. In DNA, the CDR3 is TGTGCAAGCAGAAGACGGCATGCGAGGAGTAGCGAGCAGTACTTC. Protein sequence: CASRRRHARSSEQYF.

The gene calls are TRBV4-3 and TRBJ1-2; D uncertain. The V end was cut by 0 bases, the J end by 2 bases, with 10 bases between. This CDR3 has 15 amino acids. Germline-derived CDR1 and CDR2 are LGHNA and YSLEER. The CDR3 nucleotides read TGCGCCAGCAGCCAAGATTCTGCCCGGAACTATGGCTACACCTTC. Translating gives CASSQDSARNYGYTF.

This clone was picked up one time. This chain uses TRBV4-3 with TRBJ2-7; TRBD1 aligns across 7 bases. J gave up 3 bases and V 0 bases, and 11 bases lay outside the gene matches. Germline assignment: CDR1 LGHNA and CDR2 YSLEER. This CDR3 has 17 amino acids. The CDR3 sequence: CASSQDYSGGRYYEQYF. CDR3 in DNA: TGCGCCAGCAGCCAAGATTATTCAGGGGGTCGATACTACGAGCAGTACTTC.

The genes are TRBV30 and TRBJ1-2; no firm D call. Germline CDR1 reads GTSNPN; CDR2 reads SVGIG (reference sequence). V lost 0 bases to trimming and J lost 6 bases, with 17 bases between them. The CDR3 is 15 amino acids. The CDR3 here is CAWSVPPSRSNGYTF. The CDR3 DNA reads TGTGCCTGGAGTGTACCCCCCTCTAGGTCGAATGGCTACACCTTC.

V gene TRBV19 combines with J gene TRBJ2-7; 9 nucleotides agree with TRBD2. The J segment lost 3 bases and the V segment lost 8 bases, leaving 11 bases of the junction unmatched. Germline CDR1 LNHDA, CDR2 SQIVND (reference sequence). The CDR3 is 15 amino acids. The CDR3 bases are TGTGCCAGTGGTTTTTTAGCGGGAGCAATCTACGAGCAGTACTTC. This codes for CASGFLAGAIYEQYF. Using reference TRBV19 and TRBJ2-7 for the parts outside the CDR3, the full variable domain is DGGITQSPKYLFRKEGQNVTLSCEQNLNHDAMYWYRQDPGQGLRLIYYSQIVNDFQKGDIAEGYSVSREKKESFPLTVTSAQKNPTAFYLCASGFLAGAIYEQYFGPGTRLTVT.

This clone was recorded a few times. The CDR3 protein is CASSPSGQLSYEQYF. DNA of the CDR3: TGTGCCAGCAGTCCCTCCGGACAGCTCTCCTACGAGCAGTACTTC. The rearrangement links TRBV2 to TRBJ2-7; D is perhaps TRBD1 (6 bases). The CDR3 runs to 15 residues. The ends were cut back, 5 bases at V and 0 bases at J, with 14 bases in the middle. The germline gives CDR1 SNHLY, CDR2 FYNNEI.